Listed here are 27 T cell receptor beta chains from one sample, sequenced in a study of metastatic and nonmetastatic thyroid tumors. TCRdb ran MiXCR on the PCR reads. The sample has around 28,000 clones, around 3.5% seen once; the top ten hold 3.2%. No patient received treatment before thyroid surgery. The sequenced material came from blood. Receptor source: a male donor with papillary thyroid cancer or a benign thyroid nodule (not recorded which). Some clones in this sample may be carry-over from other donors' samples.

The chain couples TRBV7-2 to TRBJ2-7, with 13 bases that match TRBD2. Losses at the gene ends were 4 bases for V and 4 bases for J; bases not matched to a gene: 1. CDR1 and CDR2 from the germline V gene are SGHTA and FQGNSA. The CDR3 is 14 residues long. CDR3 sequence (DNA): TGTGCCAGCAGCTGGACTAGCGGGAGATACGAGCAGTACTTC. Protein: CASSWTSGRYEQYF.

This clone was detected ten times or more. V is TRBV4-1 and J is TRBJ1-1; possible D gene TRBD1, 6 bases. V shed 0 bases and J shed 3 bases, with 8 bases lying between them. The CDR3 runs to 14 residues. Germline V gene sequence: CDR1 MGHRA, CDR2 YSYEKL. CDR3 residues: CASSQEHRDTEAFF. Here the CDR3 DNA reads TGCGCCAGCAGCCAAGAACACAGGGACACTGAAGCTTTCTTT.

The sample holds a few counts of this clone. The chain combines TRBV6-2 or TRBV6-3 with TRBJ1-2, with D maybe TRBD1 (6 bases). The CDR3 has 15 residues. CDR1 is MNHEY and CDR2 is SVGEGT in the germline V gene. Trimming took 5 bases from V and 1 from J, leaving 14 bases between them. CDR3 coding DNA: TGTGCCAGCAGTCCACCGGGACAATTTAACTATGGCTACACCTTC. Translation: CASSPPGQFNYGYTF.

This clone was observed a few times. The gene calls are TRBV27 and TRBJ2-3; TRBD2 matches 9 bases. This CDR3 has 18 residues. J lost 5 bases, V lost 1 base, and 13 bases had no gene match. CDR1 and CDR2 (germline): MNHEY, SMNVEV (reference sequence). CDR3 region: CASSLYGRALAGLDTQYF. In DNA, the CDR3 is TGTGCCAGCAGTTTATACGGGCGCGCACTAGCGGGTTTAGATACGCAGTATTTT.

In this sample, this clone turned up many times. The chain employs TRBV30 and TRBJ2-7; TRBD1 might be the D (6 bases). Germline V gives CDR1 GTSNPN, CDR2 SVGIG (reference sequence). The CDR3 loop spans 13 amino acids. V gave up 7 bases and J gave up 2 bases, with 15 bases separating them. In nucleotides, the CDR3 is TGTGCCTTAGCCAGGACAGAGCCCTACGAGCAGTACTTC. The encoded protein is CALARTEPYEQYF.

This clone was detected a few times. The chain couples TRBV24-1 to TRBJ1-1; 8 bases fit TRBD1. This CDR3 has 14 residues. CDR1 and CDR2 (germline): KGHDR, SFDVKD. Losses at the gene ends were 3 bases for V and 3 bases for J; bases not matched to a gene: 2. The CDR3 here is CATSDGQGDTEAFF. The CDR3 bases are TGTGCCACCAGTGATGGACAGGGCGACACTGAAGCTTTCTTT.

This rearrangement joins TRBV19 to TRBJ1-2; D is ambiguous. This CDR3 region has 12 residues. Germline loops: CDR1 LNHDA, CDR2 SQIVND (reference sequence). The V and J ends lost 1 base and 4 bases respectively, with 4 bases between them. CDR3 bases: TGTGCCAGTAGTATAGGTCCCTATGGCTACACCTTC. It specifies CASSIGPYGYTF.

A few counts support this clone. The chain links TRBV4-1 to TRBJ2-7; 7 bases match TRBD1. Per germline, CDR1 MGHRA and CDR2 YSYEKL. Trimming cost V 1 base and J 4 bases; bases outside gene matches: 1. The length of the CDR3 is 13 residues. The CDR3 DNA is TGCGCCAGCAGCCAAGTACAGGGGTACGAGCAGTACTTC. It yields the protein CASSQVQGYEQYF.

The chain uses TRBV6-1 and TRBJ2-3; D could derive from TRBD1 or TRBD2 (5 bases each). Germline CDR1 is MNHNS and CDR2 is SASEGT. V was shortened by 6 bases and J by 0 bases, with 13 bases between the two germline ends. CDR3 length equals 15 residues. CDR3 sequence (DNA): TGTGCCAGCAGCACTATGGGACGCAGCACAGATACGCAGTATTTT. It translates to CASSTMGRSTDTQYF.

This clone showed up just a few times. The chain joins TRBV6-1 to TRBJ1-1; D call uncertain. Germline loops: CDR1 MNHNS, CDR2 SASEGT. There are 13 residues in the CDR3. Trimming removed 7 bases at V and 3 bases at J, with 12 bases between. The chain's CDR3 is CASTRREYTEAFF. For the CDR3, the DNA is TGTGCCAGCACCCGTCGTGAATACACTGAAGCTTTCTTT.

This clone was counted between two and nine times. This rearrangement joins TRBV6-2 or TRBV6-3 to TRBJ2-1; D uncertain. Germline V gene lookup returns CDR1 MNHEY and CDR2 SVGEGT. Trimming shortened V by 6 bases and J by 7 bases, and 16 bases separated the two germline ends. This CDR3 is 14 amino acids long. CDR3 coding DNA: TGTGCCAGCAGAGCGTGGACCGGTGGTAATGAGCAGTTCTTC. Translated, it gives CASRAWTGGNEQFF.

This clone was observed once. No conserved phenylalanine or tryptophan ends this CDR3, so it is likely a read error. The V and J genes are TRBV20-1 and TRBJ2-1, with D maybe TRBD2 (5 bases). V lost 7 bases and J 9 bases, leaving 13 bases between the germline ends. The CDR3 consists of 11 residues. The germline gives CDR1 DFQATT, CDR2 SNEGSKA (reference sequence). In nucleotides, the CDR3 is TGCAGTGTCGAGGAGGTTACTGAGCAGTTCTGC. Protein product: CSVEEVTEQFC.

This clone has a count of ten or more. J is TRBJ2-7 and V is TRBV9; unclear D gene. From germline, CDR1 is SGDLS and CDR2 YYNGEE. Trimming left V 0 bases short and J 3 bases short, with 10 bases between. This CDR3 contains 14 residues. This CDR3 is CASSVEPDHYEQYF. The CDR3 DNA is TGTGCCAGCAGCGTAGAACCGGACCACTACGAGCAGTACTTC.

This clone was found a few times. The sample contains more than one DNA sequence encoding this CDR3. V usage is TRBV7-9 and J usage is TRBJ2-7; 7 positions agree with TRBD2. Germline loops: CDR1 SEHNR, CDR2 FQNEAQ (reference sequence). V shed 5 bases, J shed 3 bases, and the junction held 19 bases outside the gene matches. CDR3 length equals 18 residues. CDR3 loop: CASSRRGGAGGLDYEQYF. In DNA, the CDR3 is TGTGCCAGCAGCCGTAGGGGTGGGGCCGGTGGACTAGACTACGAGCAGTACTTC.

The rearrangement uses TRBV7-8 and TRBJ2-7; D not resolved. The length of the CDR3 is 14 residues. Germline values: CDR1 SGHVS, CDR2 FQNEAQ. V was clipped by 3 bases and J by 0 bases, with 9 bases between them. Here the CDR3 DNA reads TGTGCCAGCAGCTTGTTCACTGCCTCCTACGAGCAGTACTTC. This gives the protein CASSLFTASYEQYF. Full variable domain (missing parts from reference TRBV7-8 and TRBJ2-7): GAGVSQSPRYKVAKRGQDVALRCDPISGHVSLFWYQQALGQGPEFLTYFQNEAQLDKSGLPSDRFFAERPEGSVSTLKIQRTQQEDSAVYLCASSLFTASYEQYFGPGTRLTVT.

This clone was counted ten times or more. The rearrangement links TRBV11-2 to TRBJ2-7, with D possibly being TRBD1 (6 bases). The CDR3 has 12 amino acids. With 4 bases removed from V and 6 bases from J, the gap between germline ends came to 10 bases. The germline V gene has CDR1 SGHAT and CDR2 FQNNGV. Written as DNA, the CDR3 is TGTGCCAGCAGCTCTTCAGGGGTCGAGCAGTACTTC. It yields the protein CASSSSGVEQYF.

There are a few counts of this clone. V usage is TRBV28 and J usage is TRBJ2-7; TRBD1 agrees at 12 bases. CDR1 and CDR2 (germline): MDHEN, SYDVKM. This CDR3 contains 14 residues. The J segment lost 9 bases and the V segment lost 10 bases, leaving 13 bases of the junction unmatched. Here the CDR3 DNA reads TGTGCCACCATGCTTATGGGACAGGGGGCGAGGCAGTACTTC. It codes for CATMLMGQGARQYF.

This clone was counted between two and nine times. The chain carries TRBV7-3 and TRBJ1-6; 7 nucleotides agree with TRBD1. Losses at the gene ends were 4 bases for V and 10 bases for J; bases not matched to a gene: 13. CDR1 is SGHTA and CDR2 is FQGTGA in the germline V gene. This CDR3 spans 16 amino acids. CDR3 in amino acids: CASSSGQARLGSPLHF. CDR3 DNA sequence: TGTGCCAGCAGCTCAGGACAGGCGCGGCTAGGGTCACCCCTCCACTTT.

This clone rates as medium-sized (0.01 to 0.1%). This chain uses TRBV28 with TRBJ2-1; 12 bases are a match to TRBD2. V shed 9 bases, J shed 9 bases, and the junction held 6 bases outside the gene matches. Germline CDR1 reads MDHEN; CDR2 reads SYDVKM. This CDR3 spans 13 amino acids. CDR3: CASLGLAGIEQFF. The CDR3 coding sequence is TGTGCCAGTCTCGGACTAGCGGGGATTGAGCAGTTCTTC.

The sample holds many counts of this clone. The CDR3 sequence is CSARDRFAEAFF. In nucleotides, the CDR3 is TGCAGTGCTAGAGATAGATTCGCTGAAGCTTTCTTT. This chain joins TRBV20-1 and TRBJ1-1; D uncertain. There are 12 residues in the CDR3. Germline assignment: CDR1 DFQATT and CDR2 SNEGSKA (reference sequence). V was cut by 0 bases and J by 6 bases, with 8 bases left in between.

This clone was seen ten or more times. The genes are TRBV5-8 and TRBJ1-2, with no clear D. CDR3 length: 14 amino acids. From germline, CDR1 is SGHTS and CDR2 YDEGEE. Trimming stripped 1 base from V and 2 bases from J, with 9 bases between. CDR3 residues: CASSLSGSNYGYTF. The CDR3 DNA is TGTGCCAGCAGCTTGAGCGGCAGCAACTATGGCTACACCTTC. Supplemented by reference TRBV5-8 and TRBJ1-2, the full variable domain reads EAGVTQSPTHLIKTRGQQATLRCSPISGHTSVYWYQQALGLGLQFLLWYDEGEERNRGNFPPRFSGRQFPNYSSELNVNALELEDSALYLCASSLSGSNYGYTFGSGTRLTVV.

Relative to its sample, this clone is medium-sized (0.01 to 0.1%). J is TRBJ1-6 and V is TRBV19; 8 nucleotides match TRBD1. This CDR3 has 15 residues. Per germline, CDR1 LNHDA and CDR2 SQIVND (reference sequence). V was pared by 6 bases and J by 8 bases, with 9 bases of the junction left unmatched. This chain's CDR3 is CASRPGQARHSPLHF. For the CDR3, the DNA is TGTGCCAGTAGGCCGGGACAGGCACGTCATTCACCCCTCCACTTT.

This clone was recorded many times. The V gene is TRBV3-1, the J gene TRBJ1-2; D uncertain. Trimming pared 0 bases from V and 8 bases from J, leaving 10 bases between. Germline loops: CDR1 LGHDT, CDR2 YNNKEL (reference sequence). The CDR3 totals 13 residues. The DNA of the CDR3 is TGTGCCAGCAGCCAAGATGCAGGCGGCGGCTACACCTTC. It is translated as CASSQDAGGGYTF. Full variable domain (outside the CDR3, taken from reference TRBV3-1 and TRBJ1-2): DTAVSQTPKYLVTQMGNDKSIKCEQNLGHDTMYWYKQDSKKFLKIMFSYNNKELIINETVPNRFSPKSPDKAHLNLHINSLELGDSAVYFCASSQDAGGGYTFGSGTRLTVV.

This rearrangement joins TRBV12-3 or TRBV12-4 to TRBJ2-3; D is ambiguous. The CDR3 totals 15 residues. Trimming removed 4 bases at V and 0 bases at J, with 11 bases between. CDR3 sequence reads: CASSSVMGSTDTQYF. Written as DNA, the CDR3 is TGTGCCAGCAGTTCAGTAATGGGTAGCACAGATACGCAGTATTTT.

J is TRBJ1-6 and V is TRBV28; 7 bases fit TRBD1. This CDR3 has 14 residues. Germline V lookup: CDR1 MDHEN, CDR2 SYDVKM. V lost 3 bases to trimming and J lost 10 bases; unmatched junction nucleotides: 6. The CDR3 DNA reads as TGTGCCAGCAGTTTGACAGGGCTGCACTCACCCCTCCACTTT. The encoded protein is CASSLTGLHSPLHF.

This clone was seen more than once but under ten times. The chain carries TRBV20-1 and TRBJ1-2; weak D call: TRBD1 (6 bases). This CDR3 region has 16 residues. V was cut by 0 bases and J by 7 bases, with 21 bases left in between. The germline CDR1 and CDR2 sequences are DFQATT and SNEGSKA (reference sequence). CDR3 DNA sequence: TGCAGTGCTAGAGATCTTGGGGGCGGGGATATCCGTGGCTACACCTTC. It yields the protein CSARDLGGGDIRGYTF.

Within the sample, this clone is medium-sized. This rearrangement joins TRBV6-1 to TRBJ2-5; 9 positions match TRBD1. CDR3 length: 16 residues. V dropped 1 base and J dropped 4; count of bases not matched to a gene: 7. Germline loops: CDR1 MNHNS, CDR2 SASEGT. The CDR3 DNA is TGTGCCAGCAGTGAAGTCCCGGGACAGGGATTAGAGACCCAGTACTTC. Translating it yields CASSEVPGQGLETQYF.